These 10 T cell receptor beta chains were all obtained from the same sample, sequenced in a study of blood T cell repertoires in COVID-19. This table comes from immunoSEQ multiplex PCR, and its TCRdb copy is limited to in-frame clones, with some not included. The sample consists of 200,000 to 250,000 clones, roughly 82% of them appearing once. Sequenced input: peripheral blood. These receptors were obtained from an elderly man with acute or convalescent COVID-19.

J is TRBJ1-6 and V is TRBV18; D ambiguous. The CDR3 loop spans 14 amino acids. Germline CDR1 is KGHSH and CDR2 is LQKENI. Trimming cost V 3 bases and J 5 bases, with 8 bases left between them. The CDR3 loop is CASSPLADNSPLHF. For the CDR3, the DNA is TGTGCCAGCTCACCGTTGGCAGATAATTCACCCCTCCACTTT.

CDR3 DNA: TGTGCCAGCAGCCAAGATCGGGACACTGAAGCTTTCTTT. It is translated as CASSQDRDTEAFF. The rearrangement uses TRBV4-2 and TRBJ1-1; D gene uncertain. V was clipped by 0 bases and J by 3 bases, with 5 bases between them. Germline V gene lookup returns CDR1 LGHNA and CDR2 YNFKEQ. The CDR3 loop spans 13 amino acids.

The CDR3 here is CASSPMGMIREKLFF. For the CDR3, the DNA is TGTGCCAGCAGCCCAATGGGTATGATCAGGGAAAAACTGTTTTTT. This chain connects TRBV7-2 to TRBJ1-4; D is undetermined. The CDR3 loop spans 15 amino acids. Trimming cost V 5 bases and J 8 bases, with 18 bases left between them. The germline gives CDR1 SGHTA, CDR2 FQGNSA. The full variable domain, completed using reference TRBV7-2 and TRBJ1-4, is GAGVSQSPSNKVTEKGKDVELRCDPISGHTALYWYRQSLGQGLEFLIYFQGNSAPDKSGLPSDRFSAERTGGSVSTLTIQRTQQEDSAVYLCASSPMGMIREKLFFGSGTQLSVL.

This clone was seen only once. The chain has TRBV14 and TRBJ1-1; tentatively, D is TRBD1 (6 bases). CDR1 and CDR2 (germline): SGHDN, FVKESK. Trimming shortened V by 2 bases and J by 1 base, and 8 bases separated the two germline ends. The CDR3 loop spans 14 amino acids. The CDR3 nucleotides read TGTGCCAGCAGCCAATTACAGGGGAACACTGAAGCTTTCTTT. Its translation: CASSQLQGNTEAFF.

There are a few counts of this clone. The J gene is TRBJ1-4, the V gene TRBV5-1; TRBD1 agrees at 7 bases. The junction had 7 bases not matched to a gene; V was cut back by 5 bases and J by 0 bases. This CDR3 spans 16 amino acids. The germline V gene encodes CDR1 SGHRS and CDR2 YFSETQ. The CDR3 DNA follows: TGCGCCAGCAGACAGGGGTTTTACGCAACTAATGAAAAACTGTTTTTT. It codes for CASRQGFYATNEKLFF.

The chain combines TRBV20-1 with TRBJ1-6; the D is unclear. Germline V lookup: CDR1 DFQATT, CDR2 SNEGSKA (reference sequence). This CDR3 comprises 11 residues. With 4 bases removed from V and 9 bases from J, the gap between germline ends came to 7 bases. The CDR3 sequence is CSAKGSSPLHF. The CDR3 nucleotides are TGCAGTGCTAAAGGGAGTTCACCCCTCCACTTT.

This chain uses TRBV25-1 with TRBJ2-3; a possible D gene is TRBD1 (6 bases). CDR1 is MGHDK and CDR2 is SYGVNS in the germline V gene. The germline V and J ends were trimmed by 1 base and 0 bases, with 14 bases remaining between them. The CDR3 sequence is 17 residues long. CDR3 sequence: CASSEWGHQLSTDTQYF. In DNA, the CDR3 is TGTGCCAGCAGTGAATGGGGACATCAACTTAGCACAGATACGCAGTATTTT.

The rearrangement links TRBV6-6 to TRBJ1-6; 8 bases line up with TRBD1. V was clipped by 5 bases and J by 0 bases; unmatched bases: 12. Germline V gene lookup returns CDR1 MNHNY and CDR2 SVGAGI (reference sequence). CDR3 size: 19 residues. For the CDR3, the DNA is TGTGCCAGCAGTCGCACCGGAGGACAGGGTCCCTCCTATAATTCACCCCTCCACTTT. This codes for CASSRTGGQGPSYNSPLHF.

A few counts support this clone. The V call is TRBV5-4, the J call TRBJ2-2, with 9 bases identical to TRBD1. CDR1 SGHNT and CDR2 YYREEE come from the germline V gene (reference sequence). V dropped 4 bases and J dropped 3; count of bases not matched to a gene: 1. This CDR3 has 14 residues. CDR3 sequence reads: CASSRDRDTGELFF. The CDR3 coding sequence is TGTGCCAGCAGCCGGGACAGGGACACCGGGGAGCTGTTTTTT.

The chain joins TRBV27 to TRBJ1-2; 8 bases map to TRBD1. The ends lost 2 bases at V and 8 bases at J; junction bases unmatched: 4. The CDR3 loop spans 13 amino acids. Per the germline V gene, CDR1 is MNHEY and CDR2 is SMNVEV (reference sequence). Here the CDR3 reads CASSLDRGGGYTF. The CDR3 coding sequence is TGTGCCAGCAGTTTAGACAGGGGAGGGGGCTACACCTTC.